This T cell receptor beta chain emerged from a study of patients and donors after allogeneic stem cell transplantation. The CDR3 totals 16 residues. In germline, CDR1 is SGHKS, CDR2 YYEKEE (reference sequence). V shed 3 bases, J shed 1 base, and the junction held 5 bases outside the gene matches. TCRdb reprocessed the RT-PCR reads with MiXCR, giving one entry per CDR3 protein. The table has 200,000 to 250,000 distinct CDR3 sequences, less than 15% seen once; the top ten hold 11%. This TCR came from a human donor who was either an allogeneic HSCT recipient or a stem cell or donor lymphocyte infusion donor (not recorded which). It is not recorded whose cells these are; they may come from a transplant donor. The V gene is TRBV5-5, the J gene TRBJ2-3; 10 nucleotides match TRBD2. Input material: blood, either unsorted or a sorted T cell fraction (not recorded which). The CDR3 bases are TGTGCCAGCAGCTCCGCGGGGACTAGCGGCACAGATACGCAGTATTTT. Amino acids: CASSSAGTSGTDTQYF.